The 2 T cell receptor beta chains given below trace back to one sample, sequenced in a study of cytomegalovirus exposure and HLA in healthy donors. In the PCR, 60 Vbeta and 13 Jbeta primers were used. Method: immunoSEQ multiplex PCR; TCRdb's copy keeps in-frame clones and lacks some. Among some 77,000 clones listed, 79% were seen once. Sequences were obtained from PBMCs. These TCRs come from a woman in her thirties or forties in good health and CMV-seropositive.

The chain links TRBV6-5 to TRBJ2-1; 11 nucleotides line up with TRBD2. V trimming: 6 bases; J trimming: 7 bases; junction bases outside the gene matches: 5. The CDR3 covers 14 residues. Germline V lookup: CDR1 MNHEY, CDR2 SVGAGI. The CDR3 protein is CASRTSGSMNEQFF. The CDR3 bases are TGTGCCAGCAGAACTAGCGGGAGTATGAATGAGCAGTTCTTC.

In this sample, this clone turned up once. The chain employs TRBV27 and TRBJ1-2, with TRBD1 identical over 10 bases. This CDR3 contains 15 residues. J gave up 3 bases and V 2 bases, and 3 bases lay outside the gene matches. Germline lookup yields CDR1 MNHEY and CDR2 SMNVEV (reference sequence). The CDR3 DNA reads TGTGCCAGCAGTTTAGGGGACAGGGGTCACTATGGCTACACCTTC. It codes for CASSLGDRGHYGYTF.